The clone carrying this T cell receptor beta chain appeared many times. Its antigen is as yet unknown. RNA transcripts yielded amplified TCR beta CDR3 regions. An initial round of RT-PCR targeting the TCR CDR3 relied on the HTBI primer set. From the multiplex PCR reads, TCRdb called clonotypes with MiXCR, one entry per CDR3 protein. The sample contains about 180,000 distinct CDR3 sequences, over 8% of which appear only once. The sample, blood from the first hyperthyroidism diagnosis, precedes any ophthalmopathy symptoms. The data were obtained in a study of T cells in Graves' hyperthyroidism and ophthalmopathy. Whole-study findings and limits: Stable hyperthyroidism was told apart from ophthalmopathy by a model built on 13 V-J features. Clonotypes that were expanded in thyroid above 0.001 mostly appeared in blood too.

The V segment lost 4 bases and the J segment 5 bases; nucleotides outside the gene matches: 6. The CDR3 totals 14 residues. The germline gives CDR1 MDHEN, CDR2 SYDVKM. The chain combines TRBV28 with TRBJ2-7; 9 positions agree with TRBD2. The material sequenced was blood. The receptor's source is a woman aged 18-29 years with Graves' hyperthyroidism that later progressed to Graves' ophthalmopathy. CDR3 DNA sequence: TGTGCCAGCAGTTACCCGGGACTAGCCCACGAGCAGTACTTC. Its translation: CASSYPGLAHEQYF.